Following are 28 T cell receptor beta chains from one sample sequenced in a study of T-cell memory formation after mild COVID-19. Each CDR3 protein is one row after TCRdb ran MiXCR on the 5' RACE reads. The data contain hundreds of thousands of distinct CDR3 sequences, 15% of them seen just once; the ten biggest clones take up around 2.2%. What was sequenced was PBMCs or a T cell subset sorted from them (not recorded which). The receptors stem from an adult woman who had mild COVID-19 (a few samples of this study predate the infection). Cell type and time point are not known.

This clonotype was seen a handful of times. The chain uses TRBV5-1 and TRBJ2-1, with D uncertain. The ends were cut back, 2 bases at V and 8 bases at J, with 5 bases in the middle. This CDR3 region has 11 residues. CDR1 and CDR2 (germline): SGHRS, YFSETQ. CDR3 residues: CASSLVDEQFF. CDR3 in DNA: TGCGCCAGCAGCTTAGTGGATGAGCAGTTCTTC.

The chain carries TRBV30 and TRBJ2-2; unclear D gene. The V gene's germline CDR1 is GTSNPN and CDR2 SVGIG (reference sequence). This CDR3 comprises 13 residues. Trimming left V 4 bases short and J 6 bases short, with 12 bases between. The CDR3 sequence: CAWMDPGPGELFF. CDR3 nucleotides: TGTGCCTGGATGGATCCCGGGCCCGGGGAGCTGTTTTTT.

Only a few counts were recorded for this clonotype. This rearrangement joins TRBV7-8 to TRBJ2-3; TRBD1 matches at 8 bases. This CDR3 has 14 amino acids. Germline CDR1 is SGHVS and CDR2 is FQNEAQ. V was pared by 1 base and J by 4 bases, with 1 base of the junction left unmatched. CDR3 loop: CASSLVTGADTQYF. The CDR3, as DNA: TGTGCCAGCAGCTTAGTGACAGGGGCAGATACGCAGTATTTT.

The sample holds many counts of this clonotype. This chain links TRBV5-1 with TRBJ2-7, with unresolved D. The ends were cut back, 5 bases at V and 4 bases at J, with 16 bases in the middle. The length of the CDR3 is 14 residues. Germline V lookup: CDR1 SGHRS, CDR2 YFSETQ. DNA for the CDR3: TGCGCCAGCAGTCAAAAAAATGGACCTTACGAGCAGTACTTC. It codes for CASSQKNGPYEQYF. The full variable domain, in which reference TRBV5-1 and TRBJ2-7 provide the parts outside the CDR3, is KAGVTQTPRYLIKTRGQQVTLSCSPISGHRSVSWYQQTPGQGLQFLFEYFSETQRNKGNFPGRFSGRQFSNSRSEMNVSTLELGDSALYLCASSQKNGPYEQYFGPGTRLTVT.

This clonotype occurred many times. The rearrangement links TRBV4-2 to TRBJ2-5; 12 bases are shared with TRBD2. This CDR3 contains 20 residues. Germline values: CDR1 LGHNA, CDR2 YNFKEQ. Trimming took 0 bases from V and 5 from J; bases not matched to a gene: 16. The CDR3 coding sequence is TGTGCCAGCAGCCAAGATTTCTCTAGCGGGAGGGCCATTGAGTCGGAGACCCAGTACTTC. The encoded protein is CASSQDFSSGRAIESETQYF.

The sample holds a few counts of this clonotype. This chain connects TRBV11-2 to TRBJ2-1; the D gene is possibly TRBD1 (5 bases). CDR1 SGHAT and CDR2 FQNNGV come from the germline V gene. The CDR3 totals 15 residues. V was clipped by 2 bases and J by 1 base, with 9 bases between them. This CDR3 reads CASSLNRGSYNEQFF. The CDR3 DNA is TGTGCCAGCAGCTTAAATAGGGGATCCTACAATGAGCAGTTCTTC.

This chain joins TRBV19 and TRBJ1-2, with unresolved D. The germline gives CDR1 LNHDA, CDR2 SQIVND (reference sequence). CDR3 length: 13 amino acids. The ends were cut back, 7 bases at V and 0 bases at J, with 9 bases in the middle. CDR3 nucleotide sequence: TGTGCCAGTACCCTAAGCCCTAACTATGGCTACACCTTC. Protein product: CASTLSPNYGYTF.

The chain uses TRBV2 and TRBJ2-1, with 9 positions matching TRBD2. The CDR3 has 15 amino acids. Germline lookup yields CDR1 SNHLY and CDR2 FYNNEI. Trimming cost V 8 bases and J 5 bases; bases outside gene matches: 10. The CDR3, as DNA: TGTGCCAGCCAGGGGGAGCGGGGGGTTAACAATGAGCAGTTCTTC. Its protein is CASQGERGVNNEQFF.

The chain employs TRBV7-8 and TRBJ1-4; tentative D call: TRBD1 (6 bases). V was trimmed by 3 bases and J by 7 bases, leaving 9 bases between them. This CDR3 is built from 13 residues. In germline, CDR1 is SGHVS, CDR2 FQNEAQ. CDR3: CASSLGAVEKLFF. For the CDR3, the DNA is TGTGCCAGCAGCTTGGGGGCGGTTGAAAAACTGTTTTTT.

This chain connects TRBV7-9 to TRBJ1-4, with D hard to call. The CDR3 sequence is 17 residues long. Trimming removed 4 bases at V and 2 bases at J, with 17 bases between. Germline CDR1 SEHNR, CDR2 FQNEAQ (reference sequence). As DNA, the CDR3 is TGTGCCAGCAGCTCCGTCGAAGGAGTCGGGACTAATGAAAAACTGTTTTTT. The encoded protein is CASSSVEGVGTNEKLFF.

The CDR3 region is CASSTGTASGQYF. The CDR3 DNA reads TGTGCCAGCAGCACGGGGACAGCTAGCGGGCAGTACTTC. V usage is TRBV11-2 and J usage is TRBJ2-7; D may be TRBD1 or TRBD2 (7 bases each). The germline gives CDR1 SGHAT, CDR2 FQNNGV. The CDR3 has 13 residues. The ends were cut back, 5 bases at V and 9 bases at J, with 17 bases in the middle.

A remark on this clonotype: This may stem from a read error, because a much larger clone lies one nucleotide away. The chain uses TRBV2 and TRBJ2-1; D is uncertain. With 6 bases removed from V and 6 bases from J, the gap between germline ends came to 6 bases. The CDR3 spans 11 residues. Germline values: CDR1 SNHLY, CDR2 FYNNEI. CDR3 coding DNA: TGTGCCAGCAGATTAGCCAATGAGCAGTTCTTC. Amino acids: CASRLANEQFF.

This clonotype showed up many times. The genes are TRBV5-1 and TRBJ2-7, with TRBD1 matching over 9 bases. The V and J ends lost 4 bases and 2 bases, in that order; junction bases with no gene match: 7. CDR3 length: 15 amino acids. Germline V CDR1 and CDR2: SGHRS, YFSETQ. As DNA, the CDR3 is TGCGCCAGCAGCCAAGGAGGGACAGGGACCTACGAGCAGTACTTC. Its protein product is CASSQGGTGTYEQYF.

This clonotype showed up just a few times. This chain joins TRBV3-1 and TRBJ1-3; D is perhaps TRBD1 (6 bases). V lost 5 bases and J lost 0, with 14 bases in between. Germline values: CDR1 LGHDT, CDR2 YNNKEL (reference sequence). This CDR3 contains 16 residues. The CDR3 coding sequence is TGTGCCAGCAGCAGCTCTCGACAGGTCTCTGGAAACACCATATATTTT. Its protein product is CASSSSRQVSGNTIYF.

This clonotype was picked up a small number of times. The genes are TRBV24-1 and TRBJ2-1; 7 bases are shared with TRBD1. The CDR3 has 15 amino acids. Losses at the gene ends were 3 bases for V and 2 bases for J; bases not matched to a gene: 3. Germline V gene lookup returns CDR1 KGHDR and CDR2 SFDVKD. Here the CDR3 reads CATSDPGGTYNEQFF. DNA for the CDR3: TGTGCCACCAGTGATCCAGGGGGAACCTACAATGAGCAGTTCTTC.

V gene TRBV7-9 combines with J gene TRBJ2-7, with D tentatively TRBD1 or TRBD2 (5 bases each). The germline gives CDR1 SEHNR, CDR2 FQNEAQ (reference sequence). CDR3 length: 14 residues. The V and J ends lost 2 bases and 5 bases respectively, with 13 bases between them. DNA for the CDR3: TGTGCCAGCAGCTTAAGGGCCGGGGACCACGAGCAGTACTTC. This encodes CASSLRAGDHEQYF.

V is TRBV12-3 or TRBV12-4 and J is TRBJ2-1, with D tentatively TRBD1 or TRBD2 (6 bases each). This CDR3 has 15 residues. The V end was cut by 7 bases, the J end by 7 bases, with 20 bases between. The CDR3 loop reads CASTAGESGANEQFF. The CDR3 DNA reads TGTGCCAGCACCGCCGGGGAATCGGGGGCGAATGAGCAGTTCTTC.

This clonotype was found a few times. J is TRBJ2-4 and V is TRBV6-2 or TRBV6-3, with TRBD2 matching over 8 bases. This CDR3 region has 18 residues. Trimming cost V 0 bases and J 1 base; bases outside gene matches: 8. Germline V gene data show CDR1 as MNHEY and CDR2 as SVGEGT. DNA for the CDR3: TGTGCCAGCAGTTACTCGTCGGGAGGGGATGGGGCCAAAAACATTCAGTACTTC. It encodes CASSYSSGGDGAKNIQYF.

This chain connects TRBV4-2 to TRBJ2-2, with D possibly matching TRBD2 (5 bases). The ends were cut back, 0 bases at V and 4 bases at J, with 21 bases in the middle. Germline-derived CDR1 and CDR2 are LGHNA and YNFKEQ. CDR3 length: 19 residues. CDR3 residues: CASSQEVQKDGILTGELFF. The CDR3 DNA reads as TGTGCCAGCAGCCAAGAAGTTCAAAAGGACGGGATCCTCACCGGGGAGCTGTTTTTT.

The chain has TRBV5-4 and TRBJ2-5; D is perhaps TRBD1 (6 bases). CDR3 length: 14 amino acids. Germline CDR1 is SGHNT and CDR2 is YYREEE (reference sequence). The ends were cut back, 5 bases at V and 1 base at J, with 12 bases in the middle. The CDR3 protein is CASSSGQIQETQYF. The DNA of the CDR3 is TGTGCCAGCAGTTCCGGACAGATCCAAGAGACCCAGTACTTC. The full variable domain, with the rest looked up from reference TRBV5-4 and TRBJ2-5, is ETGVTQSPTHLIKTRGQQVTLRCSSQSGHNTVSWYQQALGQGPQFIFQYYREEENGRGNFPPRFSGLQFPNYSSELNVNALELDDSALYLCASSSGQIQETQYFGPGTRLLVL.

This clonotype was found a few times. The chain carries TRBV5-1 and TRBJ1-1; 10 positions match TRBD1. This CDR3 contains 15 residues. V was pared by 3 bases and J by 5 bases, with 7 bases of the junction left unmatched. Per germline, CDR1 SGHRS and CDR2 YFSETQ. The DNA for the CDR3 is TGCGCCAGCAGCTCCCGGACAGGGGGGAGGACTGAAGCTTTCTTT. This encodes CASSSRTGGRTEAFF. Full variable domain (remainder filled in from reference TRBV5-1 and TRBJ1-1): KAGVTQTPRYLIKTRGQQVTLSCSPISGHRSVSWYQQTPGQGLQFLFEYFSETQRNKGNFPGRFSGRQFSNSRSEMNVSTLELGDSALYLCASSSRTGGRTEAFFGQGTRLTVV.

This clonotype was seen only a few times. The rearrangement joins TRBV4-2 to TRBJ2-1; tentatively, D is TRBD1 (6 bases). CDR3 length: 15 amino acids. V was clipped by 1 base and J by 6 bases, with 13 bases between them. The germline V gene encodes CDR1 LGHNA and CDR2 YNFKEQ. CDR3 protein: CASSQVGAIVNEQFF. The CDR3 DNA follows: TGTGCCAGCAGCCAAGTGGGGGCGATTGTCAATGAGCAGTTCTTC.

Only a few counts were recorded for this clonotype. This sequence joins TRBV7-9 and TRBJ2-5, with D possibly matching TRBD1 (6 bases). V dropped 1 base and J dropped 0 bases, with 12 bases sitting between them. This CDR3 spans 16 amino acids. Germline V lookup: CDR1 SEHNR, CDR2 FQNEAQ (reference sequence). CDR3 amino acids: CASSLGQGHNQETQYF. For the CDR3, the DNA is TGTGCCAGCAGCTTAGGGCAGGGGCACAACCAAGAGACCCAGTACTTC.

This clonotype was picked up a small number of times. The chain uses TRBV7-2 and TRBJ2-7; 10 nucleotides align to TRBD2. CDR3 length equals 15 residues. Germline V gene sequence: CDR1 SGHTA, CDR2 FQGNSA. Trimming at V came to 5 bases and at J to 2 bases, leaving 6 bases not matched to a gene. The CDR3 region is CASSLIAGGAYEQYF. The CDR3 nucleotides are TGTGCCAGCAGCCTAATAGCGGGAGGAGCCTACGAGCAGTACTTC.

V and J are TRBV11-2 and TRBJ1-1; tentative D call: TRBD1 (6 bases). The V end lost 5 bases, the J end lost 4 bases, and 14 bases lay between the germline ends. CDR1 and CDR2 from the germline V gene are SGHAT and FQNNGV. This CDR3 comprises 14 residues. CDR3 DNA: TGTGCCAGCAGCCCTCAAGGGGGGAGCACTGAAGCTTTCTTT. This codes for CASSPQGGSTEAFF.

The chain has TRBV15 and TRBJ1-1, with D possibly TRBD1 on 6 matching bases. The V gene lost 0 bases and the J gene lost 4 bases, with 12 bases spanning the gap. Germline values: CDR1 LNHNV, CDR2 YYDKDF (reference sequence). This CDR3 comprises 15 residues. The CDR3 region is CATSRDPTGRTEAFF. The CDR3 DNA is TGTGCCACCAGCAGAGATCCTACAGGGCGCACTGAAGCTTTCTTT.

The rearrangement joins TRBV2 to TRBJ1-5, with 7 bases aligning to TRBD1. With V trimmed by 7 bases and J by 0 bases, 6 bases remained unmatched. The CDR3 is 15 amino acids. CDR1 SNHLY and CDR2 FYNNEI come from the germline V gene. CDR3 sequence (DNA): TGTGCCAGCACCCCGACAGGGAATAGCAATCAGCCCCAGCATTTT. Amino acids: CASTPTGNSNQPQHF.

This clonotype came up a few times. In DNA form, the CDR3 reads TGCGCCAGCAGCTTGGAAGGGGCAGGGTGGAACACTGAAGCTTTCTTT. It yields the protein CASSLEGAGWNTEAFF. The chain combines TRBV5-1 with TRBJ1-1, with TRBD1 as a possible D gene (5 bases). This CDR3 contains 16 residues. Trimming took off 0 bases at V and 1 base at J, with 13 bases between the two ends. Per the germline V gene, CDR1 is SGHRS and CDR2 is YFSETQ.